This T cell receptor beta chain was captured in a study of blood T cell repertoires in COVID-19. Study summary: Acute and convalescent COVID-19 samples came from the United States, Italy and Spain. Nucleic acid was either cDNA or gDNA, and it came from T cells, B-cell-depleted T cells, or PBMCs.

Authors' data handling: Scientists estimated how many nucleated cells there were by amplifying reference gene primers. The data were produced by immunoSEQ multiplex PCR, yet TCRdb's version contains in-frame clones alone and is incomplete. V, J and clone size are taken as reported in that table, and D and trimming were inferred from the DNA itself. The table has tens of thousands of clones, roughly 86% seen once; the top ten hold nearly 7.5%. The CDR3 runs to 12 residues. Germline CDR1 is SGHDT and CDR2 is YYEEEE. V dropped 3 bases and J dropped 9 bases, with 10 bases sitting between them. This clonotype was obtained from a human donor with active COVID-19. The donor label of this sample is uncertain. The rearrangement joins TRBV5-6 to TRBJ2-1; maybe TRBD2 (6 bases). The sample comprised peripheral blood. The CDR3 protein is CASSSRLGEQFF. DNA of the CDR3: TGTGCCAGCAGCTCGAGACTAGGTGAGCAGTTCTTC.